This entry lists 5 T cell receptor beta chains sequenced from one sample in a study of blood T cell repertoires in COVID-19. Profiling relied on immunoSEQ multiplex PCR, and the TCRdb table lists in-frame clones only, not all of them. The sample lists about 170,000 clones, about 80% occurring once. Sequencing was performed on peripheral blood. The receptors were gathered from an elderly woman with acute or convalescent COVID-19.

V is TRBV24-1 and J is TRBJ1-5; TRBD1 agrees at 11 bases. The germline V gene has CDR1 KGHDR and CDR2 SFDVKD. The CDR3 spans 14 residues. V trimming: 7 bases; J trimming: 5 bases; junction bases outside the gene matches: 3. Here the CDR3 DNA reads TGTGCCACCAGGGGACAGGGGGTCCATCAGCCCCAGCATTTT. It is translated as CATRGQGVHQPQHF.

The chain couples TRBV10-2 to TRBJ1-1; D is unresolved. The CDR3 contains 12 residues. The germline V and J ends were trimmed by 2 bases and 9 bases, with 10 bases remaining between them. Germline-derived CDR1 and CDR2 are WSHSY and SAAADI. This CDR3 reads CASSEGTVKAFF. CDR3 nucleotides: TGCGCCAGCAGTGAGGGCACAGTGAAAGCTTTCTTT.

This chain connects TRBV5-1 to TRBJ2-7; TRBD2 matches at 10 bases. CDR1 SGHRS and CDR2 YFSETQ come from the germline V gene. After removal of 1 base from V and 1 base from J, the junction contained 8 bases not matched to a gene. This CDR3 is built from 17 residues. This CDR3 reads CASSLTLAGGLSYEQYF. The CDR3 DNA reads TGCGCCAGCAGCTTGACGTTAGCGGGAGGTCTTTCCTACGAGCAGTACTTC.

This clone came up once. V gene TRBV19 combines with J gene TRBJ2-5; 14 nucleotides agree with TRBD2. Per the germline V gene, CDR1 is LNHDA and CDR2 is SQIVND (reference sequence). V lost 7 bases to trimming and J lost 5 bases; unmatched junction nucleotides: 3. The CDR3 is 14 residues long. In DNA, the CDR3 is TGTGCCAGTACGGGACTAGCGGGAGCTGAGACCCAGTACTTC. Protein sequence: CASTGLAGAETQYF.

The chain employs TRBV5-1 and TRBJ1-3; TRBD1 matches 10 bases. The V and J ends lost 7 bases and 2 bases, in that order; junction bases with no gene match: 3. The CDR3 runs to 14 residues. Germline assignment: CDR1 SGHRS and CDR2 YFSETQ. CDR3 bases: TGCGCCAGCGGGACAGGGGAGGCTGGAAACACCATATATTTT. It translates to CASGTGEAGNTIYF.